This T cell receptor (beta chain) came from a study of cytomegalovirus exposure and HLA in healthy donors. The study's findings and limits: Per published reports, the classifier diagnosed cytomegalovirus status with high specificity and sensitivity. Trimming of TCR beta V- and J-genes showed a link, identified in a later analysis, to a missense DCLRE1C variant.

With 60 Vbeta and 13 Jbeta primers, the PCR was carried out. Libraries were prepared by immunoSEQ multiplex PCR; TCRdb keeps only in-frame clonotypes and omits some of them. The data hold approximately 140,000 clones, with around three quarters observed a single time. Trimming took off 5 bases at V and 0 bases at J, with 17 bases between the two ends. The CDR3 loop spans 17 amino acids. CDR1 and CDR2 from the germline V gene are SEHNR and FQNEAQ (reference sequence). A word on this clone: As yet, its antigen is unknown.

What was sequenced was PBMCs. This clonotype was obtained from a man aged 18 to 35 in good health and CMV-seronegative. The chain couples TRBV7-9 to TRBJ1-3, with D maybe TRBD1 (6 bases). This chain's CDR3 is CASSGQTYRSSGNTIYF. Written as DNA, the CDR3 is TGTGCCAGCAGCGGACAGACGTACCGATCCTCTGGAAACACCATATATTTT.